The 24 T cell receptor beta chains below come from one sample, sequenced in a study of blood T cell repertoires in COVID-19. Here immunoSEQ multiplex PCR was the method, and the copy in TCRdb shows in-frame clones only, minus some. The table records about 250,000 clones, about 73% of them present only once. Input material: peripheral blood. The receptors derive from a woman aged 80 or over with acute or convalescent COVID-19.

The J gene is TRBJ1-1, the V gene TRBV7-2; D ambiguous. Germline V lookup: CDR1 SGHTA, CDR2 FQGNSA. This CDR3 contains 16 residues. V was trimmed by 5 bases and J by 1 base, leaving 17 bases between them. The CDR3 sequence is CASSPLVRTRNTEAFF. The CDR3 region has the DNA TGTGCCAGCAGCCCCTTAGTGAGGACTCGGAACACTGAAGCTTTCTTT.

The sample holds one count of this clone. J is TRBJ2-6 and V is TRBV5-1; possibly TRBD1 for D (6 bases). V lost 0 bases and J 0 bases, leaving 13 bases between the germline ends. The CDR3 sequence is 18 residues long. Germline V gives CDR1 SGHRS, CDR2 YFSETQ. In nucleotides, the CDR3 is TGCGCCAGCAGCTTGGCCGCAGGGGTAGGCTCTGGGGCCAACGTCCTGACTTTC. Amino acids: CASSLAAGVGSGANVLTF.

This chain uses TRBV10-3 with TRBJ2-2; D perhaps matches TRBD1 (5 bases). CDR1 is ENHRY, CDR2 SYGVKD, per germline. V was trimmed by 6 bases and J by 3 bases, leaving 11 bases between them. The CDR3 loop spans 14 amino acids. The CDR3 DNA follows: TGTGCCATCAGAGGGCAGGGTGACACCGGGGAGCTGTTTTTT. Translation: CAIRGQGDTGELFF.

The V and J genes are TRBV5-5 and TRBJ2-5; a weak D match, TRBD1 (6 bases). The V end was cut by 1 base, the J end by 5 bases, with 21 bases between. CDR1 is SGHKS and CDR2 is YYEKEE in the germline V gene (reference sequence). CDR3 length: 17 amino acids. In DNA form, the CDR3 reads TGTGCCAGCAGCTTGCGGTCGGCAGGGGTCTTTTACGAGACCCAGTACTTC. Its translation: CASSLRSAGVFYETQYF.

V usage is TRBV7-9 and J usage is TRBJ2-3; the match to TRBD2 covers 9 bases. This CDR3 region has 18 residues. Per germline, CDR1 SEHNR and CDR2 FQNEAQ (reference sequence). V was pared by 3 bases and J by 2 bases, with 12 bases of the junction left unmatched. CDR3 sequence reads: CASSLMGALAGPTDTQYF. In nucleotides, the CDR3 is TGTGCCAGCAGCTTGATGGGGGCCCTAGCGGGGCCCACAGATACGCAGTATTTT. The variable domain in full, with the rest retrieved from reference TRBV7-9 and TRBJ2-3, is DTGVSQNPRHKITKRGQNVTFRCDPISEHNRLYWYRQTLGQGPEFLTYFQNEAQLEKSRLLSDRFSAERPKGSFSTLEIQRTEQGDSAMYLCASSLMGALAGPTDTQYFGPGTRLTVL.

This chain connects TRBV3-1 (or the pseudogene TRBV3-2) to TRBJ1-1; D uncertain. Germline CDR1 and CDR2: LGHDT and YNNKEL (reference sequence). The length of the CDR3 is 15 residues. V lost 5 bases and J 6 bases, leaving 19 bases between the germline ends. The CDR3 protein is CASSNGRRTRPEAFF. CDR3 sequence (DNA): TGTGCCAGCAGCAACGGACGGAGGACTAGACCTGAAGCTTTCTTT.

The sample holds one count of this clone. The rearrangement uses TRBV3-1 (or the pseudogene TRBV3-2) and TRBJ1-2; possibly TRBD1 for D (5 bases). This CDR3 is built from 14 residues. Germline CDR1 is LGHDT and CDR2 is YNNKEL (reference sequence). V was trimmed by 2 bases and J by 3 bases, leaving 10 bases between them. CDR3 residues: CASSQRQSYYGYTF. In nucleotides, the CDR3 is TGTGCCAGCAGCCAACGACAGAGCTACTATGGCTACACCTTC.

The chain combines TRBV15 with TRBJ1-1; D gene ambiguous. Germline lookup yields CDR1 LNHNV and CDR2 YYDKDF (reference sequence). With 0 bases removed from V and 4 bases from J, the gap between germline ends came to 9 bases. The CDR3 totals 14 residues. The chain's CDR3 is CATSRDLGRTEAFF. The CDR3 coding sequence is TGTGCCACCAGCAGAGATTTGGGCCGCACTGAAGCTTTCTTT.

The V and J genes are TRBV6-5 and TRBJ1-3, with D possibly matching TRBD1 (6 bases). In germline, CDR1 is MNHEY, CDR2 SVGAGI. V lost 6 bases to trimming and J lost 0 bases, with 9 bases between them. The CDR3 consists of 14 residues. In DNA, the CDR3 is TGTGCCAGCAGGACAGGAGACTCTGGAAACACCATATATTTT. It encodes CASRTGDSGNTIYF.

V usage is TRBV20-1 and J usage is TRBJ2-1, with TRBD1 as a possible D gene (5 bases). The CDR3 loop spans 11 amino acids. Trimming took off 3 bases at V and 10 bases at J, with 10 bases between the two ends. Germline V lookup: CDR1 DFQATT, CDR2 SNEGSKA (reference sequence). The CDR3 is CSASRGYEQFF. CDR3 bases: TGCAGTGCTAGTAGGGGATACGAGCAGTTCTTC.

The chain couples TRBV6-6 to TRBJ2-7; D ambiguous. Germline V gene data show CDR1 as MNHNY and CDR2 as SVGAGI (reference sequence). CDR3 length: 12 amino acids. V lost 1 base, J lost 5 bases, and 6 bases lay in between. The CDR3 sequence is CASSYYSDEQYF. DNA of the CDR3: TGTGCCAGCAGTTACTACTCTGACGAGCAGTACTTC.

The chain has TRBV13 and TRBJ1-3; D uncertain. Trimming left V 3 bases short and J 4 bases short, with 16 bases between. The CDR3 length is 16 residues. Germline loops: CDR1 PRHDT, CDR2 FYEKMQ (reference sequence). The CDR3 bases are TGTGCCAGCAGCTTTTCCAGCGGTGATTACGGAAACACCATATATTTT. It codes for CASSFSSGDYGNTIYF.

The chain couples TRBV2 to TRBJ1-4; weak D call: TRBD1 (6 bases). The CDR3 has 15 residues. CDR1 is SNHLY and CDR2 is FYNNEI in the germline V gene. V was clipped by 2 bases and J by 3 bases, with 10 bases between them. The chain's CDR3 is CASSETGLANEKLFF. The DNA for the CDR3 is TGTGCCAGCAGTGAAACAGGGCTTGCTAATGAAAAACTGTTTTTT.

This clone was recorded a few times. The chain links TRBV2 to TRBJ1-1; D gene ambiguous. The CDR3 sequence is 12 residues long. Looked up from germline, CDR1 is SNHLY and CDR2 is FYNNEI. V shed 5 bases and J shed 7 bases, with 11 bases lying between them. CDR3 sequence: CASSREPLEAFF. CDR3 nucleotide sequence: TGTGCCAGCAGTCGCGAGCCACTTGAAGCTTTCTTT.

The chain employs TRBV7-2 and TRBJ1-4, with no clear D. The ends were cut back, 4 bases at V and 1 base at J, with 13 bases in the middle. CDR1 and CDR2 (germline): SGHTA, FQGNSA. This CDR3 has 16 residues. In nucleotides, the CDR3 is TGTGCCAGCAGCTCTAGGGAGGGAGGAACTAATGAAAAACTGTTTTTT. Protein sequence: CASSSREGGTNEKLFF.

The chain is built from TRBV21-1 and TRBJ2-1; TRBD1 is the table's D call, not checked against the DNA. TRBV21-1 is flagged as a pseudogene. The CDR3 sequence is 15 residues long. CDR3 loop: CASSKAHGHDNEQFF. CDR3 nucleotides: TGTGCCAGCAGCAAAGCTCACGGACACGACAATGAGCAGTTCTTC.

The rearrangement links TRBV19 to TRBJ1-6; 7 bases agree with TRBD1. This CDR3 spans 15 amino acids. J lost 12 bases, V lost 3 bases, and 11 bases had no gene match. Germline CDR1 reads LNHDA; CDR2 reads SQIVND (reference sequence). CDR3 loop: CASSIGNRGVGPLHF. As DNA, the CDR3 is TGTGCCAGTAGTATCGGAAACAGGGGAGTGGGACCCCTCCACTTT.

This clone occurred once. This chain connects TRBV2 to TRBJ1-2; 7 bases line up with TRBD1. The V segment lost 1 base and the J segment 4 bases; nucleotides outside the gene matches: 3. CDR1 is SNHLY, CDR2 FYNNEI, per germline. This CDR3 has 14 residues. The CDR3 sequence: CASSEGGQIYGYTF. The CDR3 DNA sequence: TGTGCCAGCAGTGAAGGGGGACAGATCTATGGCTACACCTTC.

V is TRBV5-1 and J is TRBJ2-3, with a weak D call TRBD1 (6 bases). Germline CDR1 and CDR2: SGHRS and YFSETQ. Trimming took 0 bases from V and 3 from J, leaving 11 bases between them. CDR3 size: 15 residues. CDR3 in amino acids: CASSLGKQGTDTQYF. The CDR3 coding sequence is TGCGCCAGCAGCTTGGGAAAACAGGGAACAGATACGCAGTATTTT.

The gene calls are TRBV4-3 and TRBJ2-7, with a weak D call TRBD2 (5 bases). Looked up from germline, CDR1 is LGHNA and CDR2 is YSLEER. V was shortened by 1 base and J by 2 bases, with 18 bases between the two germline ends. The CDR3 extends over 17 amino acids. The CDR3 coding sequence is TGCGCCAGCAGCCAAGCGCTACGGGCCTCCGGGGCCTACGAGCAGTACTTC. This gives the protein CASSQALRASGAYEQYF.

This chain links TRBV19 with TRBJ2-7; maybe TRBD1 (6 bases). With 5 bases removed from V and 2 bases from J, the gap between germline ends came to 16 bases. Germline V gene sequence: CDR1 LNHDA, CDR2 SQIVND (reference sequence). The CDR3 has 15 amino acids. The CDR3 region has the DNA TGTGCCAGTAGTCCCCGGACAGCTAGGCCCTACGAGCAGTACTTC. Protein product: CASSPRTARPYEQYF.

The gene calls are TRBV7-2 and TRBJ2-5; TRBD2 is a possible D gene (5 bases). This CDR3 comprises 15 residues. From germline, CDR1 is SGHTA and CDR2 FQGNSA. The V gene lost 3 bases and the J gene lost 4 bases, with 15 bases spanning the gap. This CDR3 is CASSLVPIARETQYF. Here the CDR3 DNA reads TGTGCCAGCAGCTTGGTCCCTATAGCGCGAGAGACCCAGTACTTC.

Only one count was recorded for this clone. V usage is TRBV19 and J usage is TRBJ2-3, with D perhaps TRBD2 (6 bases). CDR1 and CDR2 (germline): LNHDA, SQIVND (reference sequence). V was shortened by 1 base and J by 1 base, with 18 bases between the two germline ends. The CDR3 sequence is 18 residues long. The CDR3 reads CASSIVAAGGTRTDTQYF. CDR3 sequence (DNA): TGTGCCAGTAGTATAGTAGCGGCGGGCGGGACTCGCACAGATACGCAGTATTTT. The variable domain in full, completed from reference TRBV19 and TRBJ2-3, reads DGGITQSPKYLFRKEGQNVTLSCEQNLNHDAMYWYRQDPGQGLRLIYYSQIVNDFQKGDIAEGYSVSREKKESFPLTVTSAQKNPTAFYLCASSIVAAGGTRTDTQYFGPGTRLTVL.

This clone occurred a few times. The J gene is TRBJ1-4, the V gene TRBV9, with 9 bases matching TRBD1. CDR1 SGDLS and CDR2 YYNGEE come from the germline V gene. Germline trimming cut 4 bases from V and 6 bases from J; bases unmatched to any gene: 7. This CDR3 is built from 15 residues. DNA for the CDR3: TGTGCCAGCAGCCCCCGGGACAGGGCGGATGAAAAACTGTTTTTT. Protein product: CASSPRDRADEKLFF. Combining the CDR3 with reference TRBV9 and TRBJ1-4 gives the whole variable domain DSGVTQTPKHLITATGQRVTLRCSPRSGDLSVYWYQQSLDQGLQFLIQYYNGEERAKGNILERFSAQQFPDLHSELNLSSLELGDSALYFCASSPRDRADEKLFFGSGTQLSVL.